Below, 4 T cell receptor beta chains from the same sample are listed, as sequenced in a study of blood T cell repertoires in COVID-19. Libraries were prepared by immunoSEQ multiplex PCR; TCRdb keeps only in-frame clonotypes and omits some of them. The profile covers 100,000 to 150,000 clones, with under 90% appearing a single time and 3% to 4% taken by the ten largest. Material for sequencing was peripheral blood. The receptor source for this set is a man in his 60s with acute or convalescent COVID-19.

This chain connects TRBV19 to TRBJ1-2; D might be TRBD1 (5 bases). The CDR3 consists of 17 residues. The ends were cut back, 7 bases at V and 1 base at J, with 22 bases in the middle. CDR1 LNHDA and CDR2 SQIVND come from the germline V gene (reference sequence). The CDR3 loop is CASTMGPSLTLNYGYTF. The CDR3 DNA reads TGTGCCAGTACCATGGGGCCATCCCTGACGCTTAACTATGGCTACACCTTC.

The chain uses TRBV5-1 and TRBJ2-1, with 8 bases aligning to TRBD1. There are 16 residues in the CDR3. The trim removed 2 bases at V and 2 bases at J, leaving 6 bases unmatched. CDR1 and CDR2 (germline): SGHRS, YFSETQ. The chain's CDR3 is CASSFSGQAAYNEQFF. Here the CDR3 DNA reads TGCGCCAGCAGCTTCTCGGGACAGGCAGCCTACAATGAGCAGTTCTTC. The full variable domain, in which reference TRBV5-1 and TRBJ2-1 provide the parts outside the CDR3, is KAGVTQTPRYLIKTRGQQVTLSCSPISGHRSVSWYQQTPGQGLQFLFEYFSETQRNKGNFPGRFSGRQFSNSRSEMNVSTLELGDSALYLCASSFSGQAAYNEQFFGPGTRLTVL.

V and J are TRBV28 and TRBJ1-5; possibly TRBD1 for D (5 bases). CDR3 length: 12 residues. The V end was cut by 5 bases, the J end by 11 bases, with 13 bases between. CDR1 and CDR2 (germline): MDHEN, SYDVKM. CDR3 amino acids: CASSLGGKTQHF. Here the CDR3 DNA reads TGTGCCAGCAGTCTGGGGGGGAAAACCCAGCATTTT.

The chain is built from TRBV7-2 and TRBJ2-7; maybe TRBD2 (5 bases). Trimming cost V 5 bases and J 3 bases, with 14 bases left between them. CDR1 is SGHTA, CDR2 FQGNSA, per germline. This CDR3 has 14 amino acids. CDR3 loop: CASSPSFGLYEQYF. As DNA, the CDR3 is TGTGCCAGCAGCCCCAGTTTCGGACTCTACGAGCAGTACTTC.